These T cell receptor beta chains were read from a single sample in a study of cytomegalovirus exposure and HLA in healthy donors. The repertoire was sequenced with immunoSEQ multiplex PCR; TCRdb's copy has only in-frame clones and lacks some. The repertoire consists of about 110,000 clones, with 74% occurring once and the leading ten covering 4% to 5%. The sequencing sample was made of PBMCs. The receptors shown here come from a woman between 35 and 50 years old in good health and CMV-seropositive. Both conserved end residues are part of each CDR3. Each record gives: J gene, D gene, V gene, clone size, CDR3 DNA, CDR3 protein. A D gene is named only where the DNA matches it firmly. Clone size is given for some rows only: seen once, a few or many times, or a class if the clone is expanded.

TRBJ2-7 TRBD2 TRBV6-1 few TGTGCCAGCAGTGAACCGGCTAGCGGCTCGCGCCGCGAGCAGTACTTC CASSEPASGSRREQYF
TRBJ1-1 . TRBV19 . TGTGCCAGGCCCGACAGACAGTCGATGAACACTGAAGCATTCTTT CARPDRQSMNTEAFF
TRBJ2-2 TRBD2 TRBV7-3 . TGTGCCAGCAGCGTACTAGCGGGCTACACCGGGGAGCTGTTTTTT CASSVLAGYTGELFF
TRBJ1-1 TRBD1 TRBV5-1 . TGCGCCAGCAGCTTCGGGCCACAGGGGGCCGGCACTGAAGCTTTCTTT CASSFGPQGAGTEAFF
TRBJ1-1 . TRBV6-5 . TGTGCCAGCAGTTACGGACTGTGGAACACTGAAGCTTTCTTT CASSYGLWNTEAFF
TRBJ1-5 . TRBV19 . TGTGCCAGTAGTATAGGTCGCGGGGCTTTCATTAGCAATCAGCCCCAGCATTTT CASSIGRGAFISNQPQHF
TRBJ1-6 TRBD1 TRBV7-9 . TGTGCCAGCAGCCGAGGCGGAGGGGGCGCGTTTTCACCCCTCCACTTT CASSRGGGGAFSPLHF
TRBJ2-7 . TRBV6-4 . TGTGCCAGGGACCCAGCTTCGGGGACTCTCTACGAGCAGTACTTC CARDPASGTLYEQYF
TRBJ2-2 TRBD1 TRBV5-1 . TGCGCCAGCACTGGACAGGGGGTATTTGTGGACACCGGGGAGCTGTTTTTT CASTGQGVFVDTGELFF
TRBJ2-7 TRBD1 TRBV7-6 . TGTGCCAGCAGCCAACAGCCCGCCGGACAGGTCTACGAGCAGTACTTC CASSQQPAGQVYEQYF
TRBJ1-2 . TRBV6-1 once TGTGCCAGCACCCCTACGCCCCAGGTCCCATATGGCTACACCTTC CASTPTPQVPYGYTF
TRBJ1-5 TRBD1 TRBV2 . TGTGCCAGCAGCCAACAGGGGGCAGGGTATCAGCCCCAGCATTTT CASSQQGAGYQPQHF
TRBJ2-5 TRBD2 TRBV7-2 . TGTGCCAGCAGCCACCAGCGGGGACTAGCGGGTCTAGAGACCCAGTACTTC CASSHQRGLAGLETQYF
TRBJ1-2 . TRBV30 few TGTGCCTGGAGTGGACTTGGAGGTGGCTACACCTTC CAWSGLGGGYTF
TRBJ2-7 . TRBV11-3 . TGTGCCAGCAGCTTAGATCGTGGGCCGCCCGCCTACGAGCAGTACTTC CASSLDRGPPAYEQYF
TRBJ1-4 . TRBV7-6 . TGTGCCAGCAGCGCTGACAGGTGGGGTGAAAAACTGTTTTTT CASSADRWGEKLFF
TRBJ1-2 . TRBV18 . TGTGCCAGCTCACCTGGAGAACACTATGGCTACACCTTC CASSPGEHYGYTF
TRBJ2-7 TRBD2 TRBV14 once TGTGCCAGCAGCCCCCTGGGAGGGGTCGGCGAGCAGTACTTC CASSPLGGVGEQYF
TRBJ1-4 TRBD1 TRBV12-5 . TGTGCTAGTGCCCCGGGACAGACGCCTAATGAAAAACTGTTTTTT CASAPGQTPNEKLFF
TRBJ2-7 . TRBV7-7 once TGTGCTAGCAGCTTTGACCGGACGGGGGAGCAGTACTTC CASSFDRTGEQYF
TRBJ2-1 . TRBV2 few TGTGCCAGCAGTGAACTAGCGCGAGATTACAATGAGCAGTTCTTC CASSELARDYNEQFF
TRBJ2-1 TRBD1 TRBV5-1 . TGCGCCAGCAGCTTGGGAGGGACAGGGTTCTACAATGAGCAGTTCTTC CASSLGGTGFYNEQFF
TRBJ1-4 TRBD1 TRBV18 . TGTGCCAGCTCACCAGGGACAGGGTATGATGAAAAACTGTTTTTT CASSPGTGYDEKLFF
TRBJ1-4 . TRBV19 . TGTGCCAGTAGTATAGGGGGGGGAAGACAGAATGAAAAACTGTTTTTT CASSIGGGRQNEKLFF
TRBJ1-1 . TRBV12-5 few TGTGCTAGTGGTTTGGTAAAAAAGGACAACGTCATGGACGCTGAAGCTTTCTTT CASGLVKKDNVMDAEAFF
TRBJ1-1 TRBD1 TRBV5-1 . TGCGCCAGCAGCTTAGGACAGGGGGAAACTGAAGCTTTCTTT CASSLGQGETEAFF
TRBJ1-1 . TRBV5-1 few TGCGCCAGCAGCCCGCAGGGGAGAGGAGGTCGGACTGAAGCTTTCTTT CASSPQGRGGRTEAFF
TRBJ2-3 TRBD2 TRBV12-5 . TGTGCTAGTGGTTTGGTCCCGGGAGGGCCCACAGATACGCAGTATTTT CASGLVPGGPTDTQYF
TRBJ1-1 . TRBV6-1 . TGTGCCAGCAGTAGGACGGGAGAGAACACTGAAGCTTTCTTT CASSRTGENTEAFF
TRBJ1-5 TRBD1 TRBV18 few TGTGCCAGCTCACGACAGGGGGACGGCAATCAGCCCCAGCATTTT CASSRQGDGNQPQHF
TRBJ2-1 . TRBV11-2 . TGTGCCAGCAGCTTAACCCTCAGTTACGAGCAGTTCTTC CASSLTLSYEQFF
TRBJ1-1 . TRBV18 . TGTGCCAGCTCACCGAGGTGGCCGAACACTGAAGCTTTCTTT CASSPRWPNTEAFF
TRBJ2-5 . TRBV30 . TGTGCCTGGAGTTTTGGGGGGGGCTCGGGGGAGACCCAGTACTTC CAWSFGGGSGETQYF
TRBJ2-1 . TRBV7-6 . TGTGCCAGCAGCTTAAGTAGTTTCTACAATGAGCAGTTCTTC CASSLSSFYNEQFF
TRBJ2-2 . TRBV5-1 . TGCGCCAGCAGCATGGGACAGAACACCGGGGAGCTGTTTTTT CASSMGQNTGELFF
TRBJ2-3 . TRBV5-1 . TGCGCCAGCAGCTTCCGGGACACAGATACGCAGTATTTT CASSFRDTDTQYF
TRBJ1-2 TRBD1 TRBV5-4 . TGTGCCAGCAGCTTGGACAGGGGATTGGGTGGCTACACCTTC CASSLDRGLGGYTF
TRBJ1-5 TRBD1 TRBV30 . TGTGCCTGGAGGAGGACAGGGTCTTTCAATCAGCCCCAGCATTTT CAWRRTGSFNQPQHF
TRBJ1-1 . TRBV7-9 . TGTGCCAGCAGCCTACAGGGTGGAATGAACACTGAAGCTTTCTTT CASSLQGGMNTEAFF
TRBJ2-5 TRBD2 TRBV7-9 . TGTGCCAGCAGCTTACCAGCGGGAGGGGAGACCCAGTACTTC CASSLPAGGETQYF
TRBJ1-1 TRBD1 TRBV5-1 . TGCGCCAGCAAGGTCGGGTGGACAGGGAGGTACACTGAAGCTTTCTTT CASKVGWTGRYTEAFF
TRBJ2-2 TRBD1 TRBV27 . TGTGCCAGCAGACCCGGGACAGGGAACACCGGGGAGCTGTTTTTT CASRPGTGNTGELFF
TRBJ1-2 . TRBV7-2 . TGTGCCAGCAGCTTAGGAAAAACAGGGATCTATGGCTACACCTTC CASSLGKTGIYGYTF
TRBJ2-1 . TRBV14 once TGTGCCAGCAGCCAAGTGGGAGCCTACAATGAGCAGTTCTTC CASSQVGAYNEQFF
TRBJ2-7 TRBD1 TRBV29-1 once TGCAGCGTTGAAGACCCCCGGGACAGGGAGGAGTACTTC CSVEDPRDREEYF
TRBJ2-7 . TRBV5-1 . TGCGCCAGCAGCTTCCAGGGCAGCCCATTAGACTACGAGCAGTACTTC CASSFQGSPLDYEQYF
TRBJ1-1 . TRBV6-1 . TGTGCCAGCTACTCTCAGAGGTATTTGGGAGCTTTCTTT CASYSQRYLGAFF
TRBJ2-7 . TRBV2 . TGTGCCAGCAGCACTCAGGGTCCGGTCAGGGAGCAGTACTTC CASSTQGPVREQYF
TRBJ2-1 . TRBV28 . TGTGCCAGTCGGGATCATGGCCAAGAGCAGTTCTTC CASRDHGQEQFF
TRBJ2-6 . TRBV5-1 . TGCGCCAGCAGCTTGGGACAGGCCCGCTCTGGGGCCAACGTCCTGACTTTC CASSLGQARSGANVLTF
TRBJ2-3 TRBD2 TRBV5-1 . TGCGCCAGCAGCCCCCCCACTAGCGGGAGAGAGGGAAATACGCAGTATTTT CASSPPTSGREGNTQYF